In this sample, the clone carrying this T cell receptor (beta chain) is medium-sized (0.01 to 0.1%). What it binds is unknown. Tregs were sorted as CD4+CD25+CD127-/low cells. After constant-region reverse-primer amplification, full-length variable regions underwent semi-nested PCR with Nested Universal Primer A. TCRdb itself ran the 5' RACE reads through MiXCR, one entry per CDR3 protein. The table includes under 11,000 distinct CDR3 sequences, approximately 26% detected once. Unmatched junction bases numbered 6, after V lost 3 bases and J lost 2 bases. Germline V lookup: CDR1 MNHNY, CDR2 SVGAGI (reference sequence). The CDR3 contains 16 residues. Regarding the study as a whole: Tumor memory CD4+ T cell TCR gene usage was found to cluster with blood and lymph node memory CD4+ cells and with lymph node naive CD4+ cells. Whole repertoires were not studied in the larger cohort, only one V-J beta rearrangement. Greatest tumor Treg TCR overlap was with tumor naive CD4+ cells.

This sequence was found in a female donor with breast cancer. The sequenced sample consisted of Tregs sorted from a lymph node. The gene calls are TRBV6-6 and TRBJ1-5, with 8 bases fitting TRBD1. This CDR3 reads CASSYQGARGNQPQHF. The DNA of the CDR3 is TGTGCCAGCAGTTATCAGGGGGCGCGGGGCAATCAGCCCCAGCATTTT.